A selection of T cell receptor beta chains follows, all from one sample in a study of shared clonotypes between healthy human individuals. Data came from immunoSEQ multiplex PCR; TCRdb stores just in-frame clones and leaves some out. The table lists over a million clones, around 97% of them singletons. Material for sequencing was naive CD4+ T cells sorted from blood. These receptors originate from a man between 25 and 39 years old in good health. Each CDR3 is given with its conserved first and last residue. Fields, in order: J gene, D gene, clone size, V gene, CDR3 DNA, CDR3 protein. The D gene is left open where the match is weak. Some rows mark clone size as missing; the rest say once, few, many or name a class of expanded clone.

J gene: TRBJ1-1
D gene: NA
clone size: NA
V gene: TRBV28
CDR3 DNA: TGTGCCAGCAGTTTATCTCCAGCCAAGGCTGAAGCTTTCTTT
CDR3 protein: CASSLSPAKAEAFF

J gene: TRBJ2-1
D gene: TRBD2
clone size: NA
V gene: TRBV28
CDR3 DNA: TGTGCCAGCAGTTACAGACTAGCAGTAACCTACAATGAGCAGTTCTTC
CDR3 protein: CASSYRLAVTYNEQFF

J gene: TRBJ2-5
D gene: TRBD2
clone size: once
V gene: TRBV5-5
CDR3 DNA: TGTGCCAGCAGCGAACTAGCGGGAAATATAGAGACCCAGTACTTC
CDR3 protein: CASSELAGNIETQYF

J gene: TRBJ2-5
D gene: TRBD1
clone size: NA
V gene: TRBV7-9
CDR3 DNA: TGTGCCAGCAGCTTTGAGGGGGCTGAGACCCAGTACTTC
CDR3 protein: CASSFEGAETQYF

J gene: TRBJ1-4
D gene: NA
clone size: NA
V gene: TRBV5-1
CDR3 DNA: TGCGCCAGCAGAAAGGAGACTAATGAAAAACTGTTTTTT
CDR3 protein: CASRKETNEKLFF

J gene: TRBJ2-2
D gene: NA
clone size: few
V gene: TRBV2
CDR3 DNA: TGTGCCAGCGCTTTGGAGGGGGAGCTGTTTTTT
CDR3 protein: CASALEGELFF

J gene: TRBJ2-7
D gene: NA
clone size: NA
V gene: TRBV18
CDR3 DNA: TGTGCCAGCTCAGGAGGGATCTACGAGCAGTACTTC
CDR3 protein: CASSGGIYEQYF

J gene: TRBJ2-5
D gene: TRBD2
clone size: once
V gene: TRBV7-9
CDR3 DNA: TGTGCCAGCAGCTTAGCGTGGACTAGCGGGAGGGCGCTTCAAGAGACCCAGTACTTC
CDR3 protein: CASSLAWTSGRALQETQYF

J gene: TRBJ2-3
D gene: NA
clone size: once
V gene: TRBV7-2
CDR3 DNA: TGTGCCAGCAGCCCAAGACTAGACGGTAATACGCAGTATTTT
CDR3 protein: CASSPRLDGNTQYF

J gene: TRBJ2-5
D gene: TRBD2
clone size: once
V gene: TRBV5-1
CDR3 DNA: TGCGCCAGCAGCTTTACTAGCGGGAGGGACCAAGAGACCCAGTACTTC
CDR3 protein: CASSFTSGRDQETQYF

J gene: TRBJ2-7
D gene: NA
clone size: NA
V gene: TRBV10-1
CDR3 DNA: TGCGCCAGCGTCCTAGCGCCCCGACCCTACGAGCAGTACTTC
CDR3 protein: CASVLAPRPYEQYF

J gene: TRBJ1-1
D gene: NA
clone size: NA
V gene: TRBV28
CDR3 DNA: TGTGCCAGCGTAAACTCTGGTAGGAAGGGTTCGGCTTTCTTT
CDR3 protein: CASVNSGRKGSAFF

J gene: TRBJ2-7
D gene: NA
clone size: NA
V gene: TRBV5-1
CDR3 DNA: TGCGCCAGCAGCTTCCAGCTATTGGGGTCCTACGAGCAGTACTTC
CDR3 protein: CASSFQLLGSYEQYF

J gene: TRBJ2-7
D gene: NA
clone size: NA
V gene: TRBV11-3
CDR3 DNA: TGTGCCAGCAGCTTAGCCCCCTTCGGCGAGCAGTACTTC
CDR3 protein: CASSLAPFGEQYF

J gene: TRBJ2-1
D gene: NA
clone size: NA
V gene: TRBV30
CDR3 DNA: TGTGCCACGGGCAGAAGCTCCTACAATGAGCAGTTCTTC
CDR3 protein: CATGRSSYNEQFF

J gene: TRBJ2-3
D gene: TRBD2
clone size: NA
V gene: TRBV5-6
CDR3 DNA: TGTGCCAGCAGCTTGACGGGACTAGCGACTCAGCTCACAGATACGCAGTATTTT
CDR3 protein: CASSLTGLATQLTDTQYF

J gene: TRBJ1-2
D gene: NA
clone size: NA
V gene: TRBV4-1
CDR3 DNA: TGCGCCAGCAGCCCGAGGGGAGGTTTATCCTATGGCTACACCTTC
CDR3 protein: CASSPRGGLSYGYTF

J gene: TRBJ2-7
D gene: NA
clone size: few
V gene: TRBV2
CDR3 DNA: TGTGCCAGCAGACGGAGCTCCTACGAGCAGTACTTC
CDR3 protein: CASRRSSYEQYF

J gene: TRBJ2-7
D gene: TRBD1
clone size: once
V gene: TRBV7-6
CDR3 DNA: TGTGCCAGCAGCCGACAGGGCCTCTACGAGCAGTACTTC
CDR3 protein: CASSRQGLYEQYF

J gene: TRBJ1-2
D gene: NA
clone size: NA
V gene: TRBV11-2
CDR3 DNA: TGTGCCAGCAGCTTTTCCCGGGGAACCGGCTACACCTTC
CDR3 protein: CASSFSRGTGYTF

J gene: TRBJ2-1
D gene: NA
clone size: NA
V gene: TRBV5-1
CDR3 DNA: TGCGCCAGCAGCCCTCCTTGGGTGGCCTCCTACAATGAGCAGTTCTTC
CDR3 protein: CASSPPWVASYNEQFF

J gene: TRBJ2-2
D gene: TRBD2
clone size: NA
V gene: TRBV5-1
CDR3 DNA: TGCGCCAGCAGCCCACCGACACTAGCGGGGCCCGGGGAGCTGTTTTTT
CDR3 protein: CASSPPTLAGPGELFF

J gene: TRBJ2-7
D gene: TRBD2
clone size: NA
V gene: TRBV7-8
CDR3 DNA: TGTGCCAGCCTAAGGACTAGCGGGAGTTCTACTGGAGACTACGAGCAGTACTTC
CDR3 protein: CASLRTSGSSTGDYEQYF

J gene: TRBJ2-2
D gene: NA
clone size: NA
V gene: TRBV7-8
CDR3 DNA: TGTGCCAGCAGCTTAGCGGGTGCTCGTTCCGGGGAGCTGTTTTTT
CDR3 protein: CASSLAGARSGELFF

J gene: TRBJ2-1
D gene: TRBD2
clone size: few
V gene: TRBV29-1
CDR3 DNA: TGCAGCGCTGGGACTAGCGGGAGTTCCTACAATGAGCAGTTCTTC
CDR3 protein: CSAGTSGSSYNEQFF

J gene: TRBJ2-7
D gene: TRBD2
clone size: NA
V gene: TRBV6-6
CDR3 DNA: TGTGCCAGCAGTTTCACACTAGCGGCCAACTACGAGCAGTACTTC
CDR3 protein: CASSFTLAANYEQYF

J gene: TRBJ1-2
D gene: NA
clone size: NA
V gene: TRBV7-9
CDR3 DNA: TGTGCCAGCAGCCCGGAGGCAGTACGCGGCTACACCTTC
CDR3 protein: CASSPEAVRGYTF

J gene: TRBJ1-6
D gene: NA
clone size: NA
V gene: TRBV11-3
CDR3 DNA: TGTGCCAGCAGCTTAGGAGGGGACTCGGATTCACCCCTCCACTTT
CDR3 protein: CASSLGGDSDSPLHF

J gene: TRBJ2-3
D gene: NA
clone size: NA
V gene: TRBV2
CDR3 DNA: TGTGCCAGCAGTGCAGATACGCAGTATTTT
CDR3 protein: CASSADTQYF

J gene: TRBJ2-1
D gene: NA
clone size: NA
V gene: TRBV5-1
CDR3 DNA: TGCGCCAGCAGCCCGCGGATATACAATGAGCAGTTCTTC
CDR3 protein: CASSPRIYNEQFF

J gene: TRBJ2-7
D gene: TRBD2
clone size: NA
V gene: TRBV5-6
CDR3 DNA: TGTGCCAGCAGCCAAATGCAACTAGCGGGAGGGCCCATCTACGAGCAGTACTTC
CDR3 protein: CASSQMQLAGGPIYEQYF